The clone carrying this TCR beta chain has just a few counts. The germline gives CDR1 ENHRY, CDR2 SYGVKD. The CDR3 totals 15 residues. V was pared by 6 bases and J by 5 bases, with 11 bases of the junction left unmatched. This specimen belongs to a study of shared clonotypes between healthy human individuals. Here immunoSEQ multiplex PCR was the method, and the copy in TCRdb shows in-frame clones only, minus some. The sample lists 500,000 to 650,000 clones; around three quarters were seen once. Input material: PBMCs. The source is a woman aged 40 to 49 in good health. Some clones in this sample may be carry-over from other donors' samples. The chain uses TRBV10-3 and TRBJ2-3; 7 nucleotides align to TRBD1. In DNA, the CDR3 is TGTGCCATCAGCAAACAGGGGCCCTTAGGAGATACGCAGTATTTT. Translation gives CAISKQGPLGDTQYF.